The T cell receptor beta chain described here comes from a study of shared clonotypes between healthy human individuals. Study results and limitations: Large depth notwithstanding, sorted-subset sequencing proved incomplete by rarefaction.

Turning to this clone: Antigen specificity is unknown.

Assay execution proceeded at the deep level. Authors' analysis steps: ImmunoSEQ only sent back junction sequences with no quality scores, so filtering was done differently. Sequencing used immunoSEQ multiplex PCR; TCRdb keeps in-frame clones, though not all of them. The V and J calls and clone size come from that table; D and trimming were worked out from the DNA. The table lists about 640,000 clones, approximately 75% of them singletons. CD4+ cell separation produced CD45RA+ naive and CD45RA-negative memory subsets. The sample taken for sequencing was memory CD4+ T cells sorted from blood. The subset was: CD45RA-negative fraction. The origin of this receptor is a woman aged 25 to 39 in good health.

The CDR3 DNA reads TGTGCCACGTCAGGACAGATTCTATCTGGGGCCAACGTCCTGACTTTC. Translation: CATSGQILSGANVLTF. The gene calls are TRBV19 and TRBJ2-6; D perhaps matches TRBD1 (6 bases). V was trimmed by 10 bases and J by 1 base, leaving 17 bases between them. The CDR3 runs to 16 residues. The germline V gene has CDR1 LNHDA and CDR2 SQIVND (reference sequence).